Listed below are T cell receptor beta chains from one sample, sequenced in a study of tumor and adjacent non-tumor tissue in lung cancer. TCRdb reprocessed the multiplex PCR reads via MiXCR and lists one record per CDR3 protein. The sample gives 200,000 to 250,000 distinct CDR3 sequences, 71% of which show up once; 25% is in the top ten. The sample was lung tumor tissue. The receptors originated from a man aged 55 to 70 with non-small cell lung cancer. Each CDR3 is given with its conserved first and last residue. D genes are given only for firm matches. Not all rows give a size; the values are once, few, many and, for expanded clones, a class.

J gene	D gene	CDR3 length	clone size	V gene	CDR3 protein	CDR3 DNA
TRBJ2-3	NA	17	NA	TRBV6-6	CASNPILADSNTDTQYF	TGTGCCAGCAATCCCATACTCGCGGACTCGAACACAGATACGCAGTATTTT
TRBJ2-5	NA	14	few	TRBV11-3	CASNRMIAGETQYF	TGTGCCAGCAATCGAATGATAGCTGGGGAGACCCAGTACTTC
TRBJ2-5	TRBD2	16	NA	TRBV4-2	CAMSQGLAGYQETQYF	TGTGCCATGAGCCAGGGCCTAGCGGGGTACCAAGAGACCCAGTACTTC
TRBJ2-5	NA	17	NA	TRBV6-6	CASRTAGQTQIQEIQYF	TGTGCCAGCAGAACAGCCGGGCAAACCCAGATCCAAGAGATTCAGTACTTC
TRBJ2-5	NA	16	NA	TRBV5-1	CASSSTGTRVGETQYF	TGCGCCAGCAGCTCTACCGGGACACGGGTCGGGGAGACCCAGTACTTC
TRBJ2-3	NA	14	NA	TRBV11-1	CASSSRLSIDTQYF	TGTGCCAGCAGCTCCCGACTGAGCATAGATACACAGTATTTT
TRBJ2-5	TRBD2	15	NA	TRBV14	CASSKSSGGPETHYF	TGTGCCAGCAGCAAATCCAGCGGGGGCCCAGAGACCCATTACTTC
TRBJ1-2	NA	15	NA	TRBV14	CASTPTVERNYGYTF	TGTGCCAGCACTCCGACAGTGGAAAGAAACTATGGCTACACCTTC
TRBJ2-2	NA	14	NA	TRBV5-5	CASSSVGSTGELFF	TGTGCCAGCAGCTCGGTCGGGTCCACCGGGGAGCTGTTTTTT
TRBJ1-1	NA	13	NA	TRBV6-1	CSSSVTGVTEAFF	TGTTCCAGCAGTGTTACAGGTGTAACTGAAGCTTTCTTT
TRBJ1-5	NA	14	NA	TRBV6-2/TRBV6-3	CANSTPRGNQPQHF	TGTGCCAACAGTACACCTCGGGGGAATCAGCCCCAGCATTTT
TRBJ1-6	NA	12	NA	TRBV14	CASSQANSPLHF	TGTGCCAGCAGCCAAGCGAATTCACCCCTCCACTTT
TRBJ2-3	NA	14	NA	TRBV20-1	CSASEIRGTDTQYF	TGCAGTGCTAGCGAAATCAGGGGCACAGATACGCAGTATTTT
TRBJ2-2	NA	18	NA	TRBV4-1	CDSSQAGVDRSNTGELFF	TGCGACAGCAGCCAAGCAGGGGTCGACAGGTCGAACACCGGGGAGCTGTTTTTT
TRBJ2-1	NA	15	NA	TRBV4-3	CASSPTSSPYNEQFF	TGCGCCAGCAGTCCTACCAGCTCGCCCTACAATGAGCAGTTCTTC
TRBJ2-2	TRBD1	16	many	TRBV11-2	CASSRILGQGAGELFF	TGTGCCAGCAGCAGAATTTTGGGACAGGGGGCCGGGGAGCTGTTTTTT
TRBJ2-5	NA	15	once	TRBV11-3	CASSLFGGAEETHYF	TGTGCCAGCAGTTTATTCGGCGGCGCGGAAGAGACCCATTACTTC
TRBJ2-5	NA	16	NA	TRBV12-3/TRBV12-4	CASSLRHRKGQETQYF	TGTGCCAGCAGTTTAAGACACAGAAAGGGGCAAGAGACCCAGTACTTC
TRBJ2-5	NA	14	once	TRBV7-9	CTWEERTAQEAQYF	TGTACCTGGGAGGAAAGGACAGCTCAAGAGGCCCAGTACTTC
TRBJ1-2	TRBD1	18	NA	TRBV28	CASSFPLLITGGDYGYTF	TGTGCCAGCAGTTTCCCTCTCCTTATCACAGGGGGCGATTATGGCTACACCTTC
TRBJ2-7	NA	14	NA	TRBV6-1	CVSVEGSQTYEQYF	TGTGTCAGCGTGGAAGGGAGTCAAACCTACGAGCAGTACTTC
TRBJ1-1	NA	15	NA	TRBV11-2	CASSLVGTTNTEDLF	TGTGCCAGCAGCTTAGTCGGGACAACGAACACTGAAGATCTCTTT
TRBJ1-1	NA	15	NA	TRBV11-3	CATAPTVGGPVEACF	TGTGCCACAGCCCCAACAGTCGGGGGCCCCGTGGAAGCTTGCTTT
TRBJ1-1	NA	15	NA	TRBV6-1	CASSSPMVGNAEAFF	TGTGCCAGCAGTTCCCCCATGGTGGGGAACGCTGAAGCTTTCTTT
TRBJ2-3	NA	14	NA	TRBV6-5	CASSYLLETDTQYF	TGTGCCAGCAGTTACCTATTGGAAACAGATACGCAGTATTTT
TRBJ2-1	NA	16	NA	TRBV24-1	CATSDPTGPSHNEQFF	TGTGCCACCAGTGACCCTACGGGACCGAGCCACAATGAGCAGTTCTTC
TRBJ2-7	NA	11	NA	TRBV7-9	CASSREHEQYF	TGTGCCAGTTCTAGGGAGCACGAGCAGTACTTC
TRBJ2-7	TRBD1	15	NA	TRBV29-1	CRVGGRGTGVHEQYF	TGCAGAGTTGGGGGACGAGGGACAGGGGTCCACGAGCAGTACTTC
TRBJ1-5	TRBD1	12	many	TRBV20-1	CSVDRADQPQHF	TGCAGTGTAGACAGGGCAGATCAGCCCCAGCATTTT
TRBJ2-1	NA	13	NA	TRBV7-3	CASSPRASRGQFF	TGTGCCAGCAGTCCCCGGGCTAGCCGGGGGCAGTTCTTC
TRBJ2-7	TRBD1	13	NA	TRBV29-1	CSVEGTGLNEEYF	TGCAGCGTTGAAGGGACAGGGTTAAACGAGGAGTACTTC
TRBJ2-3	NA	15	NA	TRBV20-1	CSALTISASTDTQYF	TGCAGTGCCTTAACTATTAGCGCGAGCACAGATACGCAGTATTTT
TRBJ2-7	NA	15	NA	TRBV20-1	CSTRGFDRSSYEQYF	TGCAGTACTAGAGGTTTCGACAGGTCCTCCTACGAGCAGTACTTC
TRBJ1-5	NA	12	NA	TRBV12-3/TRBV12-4	CASSFGVIPQHF	TGTGCCAGCAGTTTTGGGGTAATACCCCAGCATTTT
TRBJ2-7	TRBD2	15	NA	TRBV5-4	CASNLDPSGSYEQYF	TGTGCCAGCAACTTGGATCCGAGCGGGAGCTACGAGCAGTACTTC
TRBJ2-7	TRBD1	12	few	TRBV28	CASSLTGYEQYF	TGTGCCAGCAGCCTGACAGGGTACGAGCAGTACTTC
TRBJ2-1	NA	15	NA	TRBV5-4	CASRQDLNGGNEQFF	TGTGCCAGCAGACAAGACCTTAACGGGGGTAATGAGCAGTTCTTC
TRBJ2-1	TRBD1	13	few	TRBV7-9	CASSPTGGNEQFF	TGTGCCAGCAGCCCGACAGGGGGCAACGAGCAGTTCTTC
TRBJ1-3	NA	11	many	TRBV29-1	CSAEGGNTIYF	TGCAGCGCCGAAGGTGGAAACACCATATATTTT
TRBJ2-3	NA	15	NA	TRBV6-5	CATRRGTTDTDTQYF	TGTGCCACCAGGAGGGGGACCACCGACACAGATACGCAGTATTTT
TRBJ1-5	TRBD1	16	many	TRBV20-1	CSAGSGGPYSNQPQHF	TGCAGTGCCGGATCAGGGGGCCCCTATAGCAATCAGCCCCAGCATTTT
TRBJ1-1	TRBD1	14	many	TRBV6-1	CASSFRGGPTEAFF	TGTGCCAGCAGCTTCAGAGGGGGCCCCACTGAAGCTTTCTTT
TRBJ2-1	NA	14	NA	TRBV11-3	CARSPGGCGNEQIF	TGTGCCAGAAGCCCCGGAGGGTGTGGGAATGAGCAGATCTTC
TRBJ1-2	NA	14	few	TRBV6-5	CASTSAGTRYGYTF	TGTGCCAGCACCTCGGCCGGGACAAGATATGGCTACACCTTC
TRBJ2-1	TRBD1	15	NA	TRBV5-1	CASSRDGQEHNEQFF	TGCGCCAGCAGCCGAGACGGACAGGAACACAATGAGCAGTTCTTC
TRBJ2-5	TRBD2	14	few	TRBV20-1	CSAPGLAGDETQYF	TGCAGTGCTCCAGGACTAGCGGGAGACGAGACCCAGTACTTC
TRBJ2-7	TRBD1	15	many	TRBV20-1	CSARDARTGIYEQYF	TGCAGTGCTAGAGATGCCCGGACAGGGATCTACGAGCAGTACTTC
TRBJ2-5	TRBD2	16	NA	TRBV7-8	CASRPGLAEGQETQYF	TGTGCCAGCCGCCCGGGACTAGCGGAAGGCCAAGAGACCCAGTACTTC
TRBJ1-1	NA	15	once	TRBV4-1	CASSPETQTVTEAFF	TGCGCCAGCAGCCCCGAAACTCAGACAGTAACTGAAGCTTTCTTT
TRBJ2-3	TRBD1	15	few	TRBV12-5	CASRFGTGVTDTQYF	TGTGCTAGTCGGTTTGGGACAGGGGTAACAGATACGCAGTATTTT
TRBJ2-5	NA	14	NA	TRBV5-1	CASSLNTAGETQYF	TGCGCCAGCAGCTTGAACACGGCGGGAGAGACCCAGTACTTC
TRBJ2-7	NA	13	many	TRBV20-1	CSVERGGSYEQYF	TGCAGTGTTGAGAGGGGGGGCTCCTACGAGCAGTACTTC
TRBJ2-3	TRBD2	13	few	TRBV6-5	CASSPGLGDTQYF	TGTGCCAGCAGCCCGGGACTAGGCGACACGCAGTATTTT
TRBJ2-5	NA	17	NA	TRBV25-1	CASSDGAAVWGQETQYF	TGTGCCAGCAGTGACGGTGCGGCCGTCTGGGGCCAAGAGACCCAGTACTTC
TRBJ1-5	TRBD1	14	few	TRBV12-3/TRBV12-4	CASGTEYSNQPQHF	TGTGCCAGCGGGACAGAATATAGCAATCAGCCCCAGCATTTT
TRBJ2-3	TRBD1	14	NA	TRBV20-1	CGVPRDRSTDTQYF	TGCGGTGTTCCACGGGACAGATCCACAGATACGCAGTATTTC
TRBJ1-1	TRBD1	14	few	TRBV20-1	CSARPGGMNTEAFF	TGCAGTGCTAGACCAGGGGGCATGAACACTGAAGCTTTCTTT
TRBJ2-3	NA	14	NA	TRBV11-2	CASSLSQEVVTQYF	TGTGCCAGCAGCTTAAGCCAGGAGGTCGTAACGCAGTATTTT